The clone carrying this TCR beta chain was observed once. The antigen remains unidentified. The data were produced by immunoSEQ multiplex PCR, yet TCRdb's version contains in-frame clones alone and is incomplete. In the table there are 150,000 or so clones, nearly 95% of which are singletons. The data belong to a study of T cell responses to AZD1222 COVID-19 vaccine. Study-level points and caveats: Nearly half of spike-specific TCRs reportedly go after variant regions that carry no mutations. Baseline seropositivity characterized only six or seven AZD1222 recipients.

Germline V gives CDR1 SEHNR, CDR2 FQNEAQ (reference sequence). V dropped 3 bases and J dropped 7 bases, with 15 bases sitting between them. The CDR3 spans 14 residues. The rearrangement uses TRBV7-9 and TRBJ1-1, with D hard to call. The sequences come from peripheral blood, collected 28 days after the second AZD1222 dose. This TCR was sampled from an adult who received the AZD1222 COVID-19 vaccine. The CDR3 loop is CASSFSSGLNEAFF. CDR3 in DNA: TGTGCCAGCAGCTTCTCGTCTGGCCTAAATGAAGCTTTCTTT.